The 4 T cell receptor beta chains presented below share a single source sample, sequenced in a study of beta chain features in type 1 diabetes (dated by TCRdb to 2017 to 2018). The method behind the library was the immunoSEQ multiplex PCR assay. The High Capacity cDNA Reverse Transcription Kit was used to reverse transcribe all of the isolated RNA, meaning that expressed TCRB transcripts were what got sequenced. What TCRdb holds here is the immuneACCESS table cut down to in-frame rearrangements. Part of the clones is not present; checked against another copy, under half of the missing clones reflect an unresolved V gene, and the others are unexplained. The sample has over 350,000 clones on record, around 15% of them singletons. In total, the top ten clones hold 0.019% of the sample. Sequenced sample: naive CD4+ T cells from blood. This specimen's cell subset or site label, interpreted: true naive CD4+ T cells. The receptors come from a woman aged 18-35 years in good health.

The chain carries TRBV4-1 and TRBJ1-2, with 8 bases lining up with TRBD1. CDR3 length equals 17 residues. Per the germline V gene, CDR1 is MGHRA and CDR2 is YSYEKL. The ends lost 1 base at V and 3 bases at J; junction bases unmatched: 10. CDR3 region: CASSQGFQGAGDYGYTF. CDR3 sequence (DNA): TGCGCCAGCAGCCAAGGGTTCCAGGGGGCGGGTGACTATGGCTACACCTTC.

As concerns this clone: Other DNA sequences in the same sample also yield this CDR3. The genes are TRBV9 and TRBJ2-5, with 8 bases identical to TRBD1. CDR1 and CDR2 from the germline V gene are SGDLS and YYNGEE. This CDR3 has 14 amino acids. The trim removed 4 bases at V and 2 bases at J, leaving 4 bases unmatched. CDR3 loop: CASSSRTGQETQYF. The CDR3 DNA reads TGTGCCAGCAGCTCCCGGACAGGGCAAGAGACCCAGTACTTC.

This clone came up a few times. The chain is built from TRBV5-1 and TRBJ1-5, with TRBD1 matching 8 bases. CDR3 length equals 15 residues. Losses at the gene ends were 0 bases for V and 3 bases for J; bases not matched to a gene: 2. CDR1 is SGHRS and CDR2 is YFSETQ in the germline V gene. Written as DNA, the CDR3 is TGCGCCAGCAGCTTGGGACAGGGGAACAATCAGCCCCAGCATTTT. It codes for CASSLGQGNNQPQHF.

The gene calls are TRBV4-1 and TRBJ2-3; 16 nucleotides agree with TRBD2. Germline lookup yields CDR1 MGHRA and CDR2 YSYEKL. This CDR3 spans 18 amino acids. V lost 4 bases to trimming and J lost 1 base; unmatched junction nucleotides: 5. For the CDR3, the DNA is TGCGCCAGCAGCCTAACCGGGACTAGCGGGAGGGGCACAGATACGCAGTATTTT. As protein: CASSLTGTSGRGTDTQYF.